This section outlines one TCR beta chain sequence together with its context. This clonotype was seen many times. The antigen it binds to is not known. Base qualities are not provided; no much larger clone lies one nucleotide away. The germline V gene (reference sequence) supplies CDR1 SEHNR and CDR2 FQNEAQ. Counted from cysteine to phenylalanine, this CDR3 has 14 amino acids. Only the CDR3 portion is preserved as DNA: 42 bases, with reading frame beginning at the first base. V was cut back by 2 bases and J by 6 bases, leaving a gap of 11 bases between them. The TCR beta CDR3 regions were amplified from RNA transcripts. The TCR CDR3 was subjected to a first round of RT-PCR using the HTBI primer set and the Qiagen OneStep RT-PCR kit. A second multiplex PCR round built the libraries, followed by size selection and purification. Sequencing of the libraries was done on an Illumina HiSeq2000 using paired-end 100 bp reads. In the source study's methods: SOAPnuke was used to process the raw data, removing reads that contained adapters or uncalled bases, had a mean Phred below 15, or lacked an exact match to the constant primer or identifier. High-quality paired reads were merged with COPE v1.2.5, and unique nucleotide sequences were defined as clonotypes. MiTCR v1.1 was used to align clonotypes to the IMGT TRBV, TRBD and TRBJ reference segments. Only V-J combinations with frequency above 0.0001, covering roughly 99% of repertoires, were analysed. A TCS score was defined as the ratio between F50 (clonal expansion) and ExV (chaos), using BLOSUM62-based TCRdist between CDR3 peptides within each V-J. Welch's t-statistics and random forest reduced around 550 V-J features to about 12, which were used in a naive Bayes classifier (R e1071). TCRdb passed the public sequencing reads through fastp at Q25 and MiXCR, retaining productive beta sequences. A single entry per CDR3 protein holds the most common genes and DNA from its merged rows. The V and J calls here are based on TCRdb, not the publication. Counted in this sample were some 350,000 distinct CDR3 sequences; approximately 14% of them appeared once. About a quarter of the sample is held by the ten biggest clonotypes.

The source of the sample is a study of T cells in Graves' hyperthyroidism and ophthalmopathy (dated by TCRdb to the late 2010s). General notes on the study: Peripheral blood samples were taken at the time of initial diagnosis, prior to any treatment. An independent validation cohort of 18 to 20 hyperthyroidism patients and 17 patients who later progressed to ophthalmopathy tested prospective prediction of ophthalmopathy. The paper describes TCR Vbeta CDR3 sequencing of around 130 peripheral blood samples, made up of 43 ophthalmopathy patients, some 76 hyperthyroidism patients and 17 progressor patients. For training and testing, the 100 or so patients in the discovery cohort were randomly divided in a 7:3 ratio. A discovery cohort of about 95 patients, about 43 with Graves' ophthalmopathy and 57 with stable Graves' hyperthyroidism, was used to find distinguishing TCR V-J signatures. After sampling, hyperthyroidism patients received methimazole starting at 30 mg daily, and ophthalmopathy patients received high-dose intravenous methylprednisolone. In roughly six Graves' hyperthyroidism patients, the study also compared T-cell repertoires from thyroid tissue with T-cell repertoires from blood. The study at large found these results: No statistical method was used to set the sample size in advance, and investigators knew the group allocation. Most expanded thyroid clonotypes (frequency above 0.001) were also found in blood, which suggests that blood repertoires may mirror thyroid immune responses. In validation, the model predicted progression to ophthalmopathy a median of 6.5 months before onset, with about 71% sensitivity and about 72% specificity. Ophthalmopathy was separated from stable hyperthyroidism by a 13 V-J signature model, with roughly 88% sensitivity and about 84% specificity obtained in cross-validation and 80%/75% obtained in testing.

Hyperthyroidism patients were newly diagnosed, with disease duration under 2 months, and aged 18 to 65 years. Patients with uncontrolled infections, other autoimmune diseases, pregnancy or lactation were excluded. Diagnoses relied on clinical symptoms, serum thyroxine and TRAb, thyroid ultrasound and orbital computed tomography. Blood from progressor patients was drawn when they were first diagnosed with hyperthyroidism, before any ophthalmopathy symptoms appeared. PBMCs were separated from roughly 10 ml of fresh peripheral blood using Ficoll-Paque density gradient centrifugation. Progressor patients were defined as those initially diagnosed with Graves' hyperthyroidism in whom ophthalmopathy developed during follow-up. Total RNA was extracted using Trizol reagent, and RNA quality was assessed on an Agilent 2100 Bioanalyzer.

This TCR was sampled from a woman between 18 and 29 years old with Graves' hyperthyroidism that later progressed to Graves' ophthalmopathy. The sequenced sample was blood. The rearrangement joined TRBV7-9 to TRBJ2-1; a tentative D call is TRBD2 (5 bases match). At the DNA level, the sequence is TGTGCCAGCAGCTTATCCTCAAGCGGCAATGAGCAGTTCTTC. This translates into CASSLSSSGNEQFF.